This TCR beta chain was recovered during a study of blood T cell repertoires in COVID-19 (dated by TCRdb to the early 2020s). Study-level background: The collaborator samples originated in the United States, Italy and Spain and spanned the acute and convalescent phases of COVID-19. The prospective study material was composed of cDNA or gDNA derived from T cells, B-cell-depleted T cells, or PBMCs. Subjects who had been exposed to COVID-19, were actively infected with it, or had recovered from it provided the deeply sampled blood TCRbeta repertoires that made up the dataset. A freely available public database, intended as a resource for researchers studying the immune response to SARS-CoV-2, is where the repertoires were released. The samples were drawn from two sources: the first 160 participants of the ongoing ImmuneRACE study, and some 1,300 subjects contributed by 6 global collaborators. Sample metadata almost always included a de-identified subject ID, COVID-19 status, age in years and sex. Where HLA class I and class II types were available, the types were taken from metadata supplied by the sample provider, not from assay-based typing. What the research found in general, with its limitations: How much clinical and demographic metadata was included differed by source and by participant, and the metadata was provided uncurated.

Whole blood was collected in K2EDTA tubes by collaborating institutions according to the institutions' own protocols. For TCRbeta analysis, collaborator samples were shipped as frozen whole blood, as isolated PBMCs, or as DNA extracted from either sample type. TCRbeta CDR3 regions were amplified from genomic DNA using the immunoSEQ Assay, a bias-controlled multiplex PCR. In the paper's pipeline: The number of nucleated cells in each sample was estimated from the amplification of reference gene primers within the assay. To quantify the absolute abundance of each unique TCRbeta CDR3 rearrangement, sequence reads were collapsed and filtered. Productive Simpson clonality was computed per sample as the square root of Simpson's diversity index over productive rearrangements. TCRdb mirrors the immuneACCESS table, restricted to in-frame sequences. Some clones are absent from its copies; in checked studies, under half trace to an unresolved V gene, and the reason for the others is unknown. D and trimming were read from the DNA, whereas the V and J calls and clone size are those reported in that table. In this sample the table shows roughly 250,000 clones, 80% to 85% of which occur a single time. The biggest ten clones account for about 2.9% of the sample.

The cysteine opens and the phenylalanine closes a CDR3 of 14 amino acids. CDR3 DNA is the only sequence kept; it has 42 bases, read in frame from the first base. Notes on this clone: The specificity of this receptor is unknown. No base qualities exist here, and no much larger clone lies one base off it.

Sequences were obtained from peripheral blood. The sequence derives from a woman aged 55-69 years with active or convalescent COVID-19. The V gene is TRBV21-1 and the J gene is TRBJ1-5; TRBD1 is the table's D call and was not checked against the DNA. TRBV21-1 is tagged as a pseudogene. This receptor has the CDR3 CASSTRQALGSQHF. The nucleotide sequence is TGTGCCAGCAGCACCCGACAGGCCCTAGGGTCCCAGCATTTT.